Included here is one T cell receptor (beta chain) sequence, with context. V shed 5 bases and J shed 5 bases, with 12 bases lying between them. The CDR3 extends over 13 amino acids. The data derive from a study of blood T cell repertoires in COVID-19. Profiled with immunoSEQ multiplex PCR; TCRdb holds only in-frame clones, not every one. The sample consists of tens of thousands of clones, around 83% of them appearing once. This receptor was identified in a man between 25 and 39 years old with COVID-19, enrolled during active disease. The source material was peripheral blood. This rearrangement joins TRBV12-3 or TRBV12-4 to TRBJ2-5; D might be TRBD2 (6 bases). The chain's CDR3 is CASSKTRWETQYF. The CDR3 nucleotides are TGTGCCAGCAGTAAGACTAGGTGGGAGACCCAGTACTTC.